This passage covers 18 T cell receptor beta chains from one sample sequenced in a study of blood T cells in healthy people across ages (dated by TCRdb to the mid-2010s). The library was built by means of 5' RACE. Sequencing was carried out with an Illumina HiSeq 2500. A second PCR of about 7 to 12 cycles was run with a J-beta primer mix and a sample-barcoded 5' primer. The raw public reads went through TCRdb reprocessing: fastp at Q25, MiXCR clone calling, in-frame beta chains kept. Rows merge per CDR3 protein into single entries with the most common DNA and genes. This sample holds around 800,000 distinct CDR3 sequences; roughly 24% were observed only once. Over 2.5% of the sample lies in the top ten. These same records also appear under a second study, on T cells of mothers and their children.

Sequenced material: blood. These receptor sequences come from a boy younger than 18 in good health.

The V gene is TRBV25-1, the J gene TRBJ2-7; D may be TRBD2 (7 bases). This CDR3 comprises 16 residues. The germline V gene encodes CDR1 MGHDK and CDR2 SYGVNS. The V and J ends lost 1 base and 3 bases respectively, with 16 bases between them. In nucleotides, the CDR3 is TGTGCCAGCAGTGAATTTTCGGGGGGCGCGGACTACGAGCAGTACTTC. This sequence encodes CASSEFSGGADYEQYF.

V gene TRBV12-5 combines with J gene TRBJ2-1; a possible D gene is TRBD2 (6 bases). The assigned J gene may be wrong: the sequence end matches TRBJ2-5 better. This CDR3 comprises 13 residues. Germline V gives CDR1 LGHNT, CDR2 FRNRAP. The CDR3 bases are TGTGCTAGTGGTCCCCGGGAGCAGGGGACCCAGTACTTC. Translation: CASGPREQGTQYF.

The chain has TRBV30 and TRBJ1-1; D possibly corresponds to TRBD1 (5 bases). Germline assignment: CDR1 GTSNPN and CDR2 SVGIG (reference sequence). This CDR3 has 12 amino acids. V was clipped by 8 bases and J by 0 bases, with 10 bases between them. CDR3 nucleotide sequence: TGTGCCCGGGACGGGGTGAACACTGAAGCTTTCTTT. Its protein is CARDGVNTEAFF.

The rearrangement joins TRBV12-3 or TRBV12-4 to TRBJ2-1; TRBD1 might be the D (5 bases). The CDR3 spans 16 residues. The germline V and J ends were trimmed by 5 bases and 6 bases, with 20 bases remaining between them. The CDR3, as DNA: TGTGCCAGCAGTCCCCGTGGGGCAGGTACTCGCAATGAGCAGTTCTTC. Protein sequence: CASSPRGAGTRNEQFF.

This clonotype was counted a few times. V is TRBV27 and J is TRBJ2-1, with 7 bases fitting TRBD2. This CDR3 is 14 amino acids long. The germline V gene has CDR1 MNHEY and CDR2 SMNVEV (reference sequence). V lost 4 bases and J lost 6; bases outside the gene matches: 6. The CDR3 coding sequence is TGTGCCAGCAGTTCCTCCCCTAGCGGCAATGAGCAGTTCTTC. This encodes CASSSSPSGNEQFF.

The V and J genes are TRBV10-3 and TRBJ2-1, with TRBD2 matching 9 bases. V lost 6 bases to trimming and J lost 0 bases; unmatched junction nucleotides: 3. The CDR3 extends over 15 amino acids. Germline CDR1 and CDR2: ENHRY and SYGVKD. CDR3 sequence (DNA): TGTGCCATCAGCCTAGCGGGGAACTCCTACAATGAGCAGTTCTTC. Translated: CAISLAGNSYNEQFF.

This clonotype was picked up a small number of times. V gene TRBV6-2 or TRBV6-3 combines with J gene TRBJ2-6; TRBD1 matches at 7 bases. Germline V lookup: CDR1 MNHEY, CDR2 SVGEGT. V shed 10 bases and J 0 bases; nucleotides not matched to a gene: 6. The length of the CDR3 is 15 residues. CDR3 amino acids: CATGQANSGANVLTF. The CDR3 DNA follows: TGTGCCACCGGACAGGCTAACTCTGGGGCCAACGTCCTGACTTTC.

This clonotype was seen repeatedly, ten times or more. This sequence joins TRBV4-2 and TRBJ2-1; D might be TRBD1 or TRBD2, each matching 5 bases. Trimming took off 4 bases at V and 0 bases at J, with 16 bases between the two ends. Looked up from germline, CDR1 is LGHNA and CDR2 is YNFKEQ. The CDR3 extends over 17 amino acids. CDR3 amino acids: CASSPAGTTSSYNEQFF. The CDR3 DNA reads as TGTGCCAGCAGCCCAGCCGGGACCACAAGCTCCTACAATGAGCAGTTCTTC.

The CDR3 DNA reads as TGTGCCAGCAGCGGTCTCGGGGACAGACCCTACGAGCAGTACTTC. Amino acids: CASSGLGDRPYEQYF. This chain connects TRBV9 to TRBJ2-1, with 7 nucleotides matching TRBD1. TRBJ2-7 explains the end of the DNA better; the J call may be wrong. The CDR3 has 15 amino acids. Germline V gene sequence: CDR1 SGDLS, CDR2 YYNGEE.

V usage is TRBV4-1 and J usage is TRBJ2-7; D possibly corresponds to TRBD2 (5 bases). Between the trimmed V and J ends, which lost 4 bases and 2 bases, there was a span of 18 bases. Germline assignment: CDR1 MGHRA and CDR2 YSYEKL. CDR3 length: 16 amino acids. The CDR3 sequence is CASSPWAEVGAYEQYF. The CDR3 coding sequence is TGCGCCAGCAGCCCTTGGGCGGAGGTTGGGGCCTACGAGCAGTACTTC.

The chain is built from TRBV11-2 and TRBJ1-4; D gene uncertain. The CDR3 is 16 residues long. V was shortened by 5 bases and J by 3 bases, with 16 bases between the two germline ends. The germline CDR1 and CDR2 sequences are SGHAT and FQNNGV. In DNA form, the CDR3 reads TGTGCCAGCAGCCCCGCGGCGGGGAGGGCTAATGAAAAACTGTTTTTT. It specifies CASSPAAGRANEKLFF.

This clonotype came up a few times. CDR3 sequence: CASSSRGRDGELFF. CDR3 coding DNA: TGCGCCAGCAGCTCCAGGGGTCGAGACGGGGAGCTGTTTTTT. V gene TRBV4-1 combines with J gene TRBJ2-2; D might be TRBD1 (6 bases). This CDR3 spans 14 amino acids. The ends were cut back, 5 bases at V and 7 bases at J, with 14 bases in the middle. Germline values: CDR1 MGHRA, CDR2 YSYEKL.

V and J are TRBV14 and TRBJ1-2; the D is unclear. The germline V gene has CDR1 SGHDN and CDR2 FVKESK. The CDR3 is made up of 12 amino acids. Trimming took off 4 bases at V and 8 bases at J, with 11 bases between the two ends. CDR3 in DNA: TGTGCCAGCAGCCCGGACGGGCGAGGCTACACCTTC. Translating it yields CASSPDGRGYTF.

In its sample, this clonotype was seen many times. The rearrangement joins TRBV20-1 to TRBJ2-5, with TRBD2 matching 10 bases. CDR3 length: 17 amino acids. Per the germline V gene, CDR1 is DFQATT and CDR2 is SNEGSKA (reference sequence). J was trimmed by 1 base and V by 6 bases; bases with no gene match: 14. The CDR3 DNA sequence: TGCAGTGCCGGGGGTCGGAGTAGCGGGGGGTTCCAAGAGACCCAGTACTTC. Translated: CSAGGRSSGGFQETQYF.

This clonotype was counted between two and nine times. This chain uses TRBV11-2 with TRBJ2-3, with D perhaps assigned TRBD1 or TRBD2 (5 bases each). Trimming pared 9 bases from V and 2 bases from J, leaving 21 bases between. This CDR3 has 16 amino acids. The germline CDR1 and CDR2 sequences are SGHAT and FQNNGV. The CDR3 spells CASAPGAIGDTDTQYF. CDR3 DNA: TGTGCCAGTGCTCCCGGGGCTATTGGGGACACAGATACGCAGTATTTT.

The table lists this clonotype with a few counts. The chain employs TRBV6-5 and TRBJ2-3, with D possibly being TRBD2 (5 bases). This CDR3 is built from 13 residues. V dropped 0 bases and J dropped 11 bases, with 12 bases sitting between them. Germline V lookup: CDR1 MNHEY, CDR2 SVGAGI. CDR3 protein: CASSYSGPRGQYF. CDR3 nucleotide sequence: TGTGCCAGCAGTTACTCGGGCCCCCGGGGGCAGTATTTT.

This clonotype was found a few times. The chain has TRBV12-3 or TRBV12-4 and TRBJ2-5; the D call may be TRBD1 or TRBD2 (5 bases each). Trimming took off 5 bases at V and 11 bases at J, with 15 bases between the two ends. The CDR3 loop spans 12 amino acids. The CDR3 DNA is TGTGCCAGCAGTAAGAGTCTGTGGGGGCAGTACTTC. As protein: CASSKSLWGQYF.

The rearrangement uses TRBV19 and TRBJ1-3; a weak D match, TRBD1 (5 bases). Per the germline V gene, CDR1 is LNHDA and CDR2 is SQIVND (reference sequence). The CDR3 consists of 14 residues. Trimming took off 9 bases at V and 0 bases at J, with 12 bases between the two ends. CDR3 nucleotides: TGTGCCAGCGGACGGACAAGCTCTGGAAACACCATATATTTT. This sequence encodes CASGRTSSGNTIYF.